Listed below are T cell receptor beta chains from one sample, sequenced in a study of human T cells and chemical hapten exposure. TCRdb passed the RACE reads through MiXCR, listing each CDR3 protein once. The repertoire has approximately 50,000 distinct CDR3 sequences, about 11% of them found once; the top ten carry around 3.9%. The source material was whole blood, sampled in connection with sensitization to the hapten diphenylcyclopropenone (DPC). These TCRs come from a woman in her forties with alopecia areata. Some clones in this sample may be carry-over from other donors' samples. Both conserved end residues are part of each CDR3. A D gene is named only where the DNA matches it firmly. The listing skips clone size in some rows; elsewhere it reads once, few, many or a size class.

J gene	V gene	D gene	clone size	CDR3 DNA	CDR3 protein
TRBJ2-1	TRBV20-1	NA	few	TGCAGTGCTAGTTCCGCGTTCAATGAGCAGTTCTTC	CSASSAFNEQFF
TRBJ2-4	TRBV6-5	NA	few	TGTGCCAGCAGTTACTCGAGTGTGGGGAAAAACATTCAGTACTTC	CASSYSSVGKNIQYF
TRBJ2-3	TRBV25-1	NA	few	TGTGCCAGCAGTGAGGCCGGTCGCACAGATACGCAGTATTTT	CASSEAGRTDTQYF
TRBJ2-7	TRBV6-2/TRBV6-3	NA	many	TGTGCCAGCAGTTACGCCCGGGACTGGTCCTACGAGCAGTACTTC	CASSYARDWSYEQYF
TRBJ1-1	TRBV7-3	TRBD1	many	TGTGCCAGCAGAACCAGGGGGGACACTGAAGCTTTCTTT	CASRTRGDTEAFF
TRBJ2-7	TRBV21-1	NA	many	TGTGCCAGCAGTGAGGGGGCTATGTACGAGCAGTACTTC	CASSEGAMYEQYF
TRBJ2-7	TRBV2	TRBD1	NA	TGTGCCAGCAGTCCTCTCCGGGACAGGGCCTACGAGCAGTACTTC	CASSPLRDRAYEQYF
TRBJ2-7	TRBV4-1	NA	many	TGCGCCAGCAGCCTGGCAGGACCCCCGAGCCACGAGCAGTACTTC	CASSLAGPPSHEQYF
TRBJ2-1	TRBV5-8	NA	NA	TGTGCCAGCAGCGTCGGGGCAGGATACAATGAGCAGTTCTTC	CASSVGAGYNEQFF
TRBJ2-1	TRBV2	TRBD1	few	TGTGCCAGCAGTGAGTCCTCGAAGGGGGCAAGGGAGAATGAGCAGTTCTTC	CASSESSKGARENEQFF
TRBJ1-5	TRBV20-1	NA	many	TGCAGTGCGAGCACGGGGAGGGGACAGCCCCAGCATTTT	CSASTGRGQPQHF
TRBJ1-1	TRBV9	TRBD1	NA	TGTGCCAGCAGCGGAAGACAGGGGGCCACTGAAGCTTTCTTT	CASSGRQGATEAFF
TRBJ1-2	TRBV20-1	TRBD1	many	TGCAGTGCTAAACCCGGGACAGGGGGATCGTGGGGCTACACCTTC	CSAKPGTGGSWGYTF
TRBJ2-1	TRBV6-2/TRBV6-3	TRBD2	few	TGTGCCAGCAAAAGACTAGCACTCCATGAGCAGTTCTTC	CASKRLALHEQFF
TRBJ2-6	TRBV24-1	NA	many	TGTGCCACCAGTGATTCCCGACCGAGGGCCAACGTCCTGACTTTC	CATSDSRPRANVLTF
TRBJ2-5	TRBV7-2	NA	few	TGTGCCAGCAGGCTGGGGGGGGCGCAAGAGACCCAGTACTTC	CASRLGGAQETQYF
TRBJ2-7	TRBV6-2/TRBV6-3	TRBD2	many	TGTGCCAGCAGAAACGGGGGGTCCTACGAGCAGTACTTC	CASRNGGSYEQYF
TRBJ2-6	TRBV29-1	NA	few	TGCAGCGCCGAGACTGGGGCCAACGTCCTGACTTTC	CSAETGANVLTF
TRBJ2-3	TRBV20-1	TRBD2	many	TGCAGTGCTAGAGGGACTAGCGGGGACACAGATACGCAGTATTTT	CSARGTSGDTDTQYF
TRBJ2-1	TRBV29-1	NA	few	TGCAGCGTTGAAGATTTGGGCCGGTACAATGAGCAGTTCTTC	CSVEDLGRYNEQFF
TRBJ2-1	TRBV20-1	TRBD1	many	TGCAGTGCTAGGGGACAGGGCTCCCACAATGAGCAGTTCTTC	CSARGQGSHNEQFF
TRBJ2-2	TRBV3-1	NA	NA	TGTGCCAGCAGCCCCTGGGCCATCACCGGGGAGCTGTTTTTT	CASSPWAITGELFF
TRBJ1-1	TRBV29-1	NA	NA	TGCAGCGTTGCCAGGGTAGATTTAGCTTTCTTT	CSVARVDLAFF
TRBJ2-1	TRBV29-1	TRBD2	many	TGCAGCGTGGGGATCGGCGGGAGCGACCCTGAGCAGTTCTTC	CSVGIGGSDPEQFF
TRBJ2-3	TRBV20-1	TRBD2	few	TGCAGTGCTTTTCGGACTAGCGGTTCGACAGATACGCAGTATTTT	CSAFRTSGSTDTQYF
TRBJ2-1	TRBV5-1	NA	few	TGCGCCAGCAGCTTCGGGCAGTATCTGCATGAGCAGTTCTTC	CASSFGQYLHEQFF
TRBJ2-1	TRBV5-5	TRBD2	few	TGTGCCAGCAGTCGGACTAGCGGGTCTTTGAGCTCCTACAATGAGCAGTTCTTC	CASSRTSGSLSSYNEQFF
TRBJ1-1	TRBV7-8	NA	NA	TGTGCCAGCAGCTTTCGACCAGCGAACACTGAAGCTTTCTTT	CASSFRPANTEAFF
TRBJ2-2	TRBV28	NA	many	TGTGCCGGGCGGGACCAGAACACCGGGGAGCTGTTTTTT	CAGRDQNTGELFF
TRBJ1-5	TRBV7-6	NA	few	TGTGCCAGCAGCCTCGAAAGGGGGGAAAATCAGCCCCAGCATTTT	CASSLERGENQPQHF
TRBJ2-7	TRBV6-2/TRBV6-3	NA	few	TGTGCCAGCAGCCCCCATGAGGGGGGATCCTACGAGCAGTACTTC	CASSPHEGGSYEQYF
TRBJ2-5	TRBV7-2	NA	NA	TGTGCCAGCAGCTTCATGGGTGGAGAGACCCAGTACTTC	CASSFMGGETQYF
TRBJ2-3	TRBV9	NA	few	TGTGCCAGCAGCGCGCGTAGGGGAAGGGGTCAGGCAGATACGCAGTATTTT	CASSARRGRGQADTQYF
TRBJ2-3	TRBV11-2	TRBD2	NA	TGTGCCAGCAGTGGCGGGGGGGCCGTCGATACGCAGTATTTT	CASSGGGAVDTQYF
TRBJ1-2	TRBV28	NA	few	TGTGCCAGCAGTTTGGGTGGTGCTAACTATGGCTACACCTTC	CASSLGGANYGYTF
TRBJ2-7	TRBV20-1	TRBD1	NA	TGCAGTGCCACTGACAGGGACCCCTACGAGCAGTACTTC	CSATDRDPYEQYF
TRBJ1-5	TRBV20-1	NA	few	TGCAGTGCTAGACCCCGGACCCCCTTCAATCAGCCCCAGCATTTT	CSARPRTPFNQPQHF
TRBJ2-5	TRBV6-5	NA	many	TGTGCCAGCAAGGCTAGCGCGGTGGAGACCCAGTACTTC	CASKASAVETQYF
TRBJ2-3	TRBV4-1	TRBD2	many	TGCGCCAGCAGCCTCGGGGTTAGCGGGGCTAGCACAGATACGCAGTATTTT	CASSLGVSGASTDTQYF
TRBJ1-2	TRBV11-2	NA	few	TGTGCCAGCAGCCCCGAGTTAGGATATGGCTACACCTTC	CASSPELGYGYTF
TRBJ2-3	TRBV11-2	NA	many	TGTGCCAGCAGCTTAGAGTGGAGTCGGGGAGATACGCAGTATTTT	CASSLEWSRGDTQYF